These 17 T cell receptor beta chains were sequenced from one sample in a study of identical twins. TCRdb used MiXCR to reprocess the 5' RACE reads, holding one entry per CDR3 protein. The data contain 690,000 or so distinct CDR3 sequences, 8% to 9% of them singletons. Separately, the same data were catalogued under a study of yellow fever vaccine responses in identical twins.

Sequencing used PBMCs. These receptors all stem from a woman under 30 in good health.

This clonotype has just a few counts. The chain links TRBV20-1 to TRBJ2-1, with a weak D call TRBD1 (6 bases). The germline V gene encodes CDR1 DFQATT and CDR2 SNEGSKA (reference sequence). V lost 1 base to trimming and J lost 2 bases, with 9 bases between them. The CDR3 spans 14 residues. The CDR3 reads CSARVAGAYNEQFF. CDR3 coding DNA: TGCAGTGCTAGAGTGGCAGGGGCCTACAATGAGCAGTTCTTC.

The J gene is TRBJ2-5, the V gene TRBV7-3; 8 bases fit TRBD1. Germline CDR1 SGHTA, CDR2 FQGTGA. The CDR3 covers 16 residues. The junction had 8 bases not matched to a gene; V was cut back by 4 bases and J by 1 base. CDR3 sequence reads: CASSSHRGSAQETQYF. CDR3 nucleotide sequence: TGTGCCAGCAGCTCACACAGGGGGTCAGCCCAAGAGACCCAGTACTTC.

This clonotype was found a few times. The chain links TRBV6-6 to TRBJ2-7, with 9 bases identical to TRBD2. Germline-derived CDR1 and CDR2 are MNHNY and SVGAGI (reference sequence). CDR3 size: 11 residues. V dropped 11 bases and J dropped 2; count of bases not matched to a gene: 1. The chain's CDR3 is CACGGAYEQYF. In DNA form, the CDR3 reads TGTGCCTGCGGGGGGGCCTACGAGCAGTACTTC.

This clonotype occurred a few times. The chain links TRBV6-2 or TRBV6-3 to TRBJ2-5, with 13 nucleotides matching TRBD2. With 7 bases clipped from V and 4 bases from J, the junction kept 12 bases outside the gene matches. The germline gives CDR1 MNHEY, CDR2 SVGEGT. There are 17 residues in the CDR3. CDR3 DNA: TGTGCCAGCACCTCCCTACGCGGACTAGCGGGAGTAGAGACCCAGTACTTC. As protein: CASTSLRGLAGVETQYF.

This clonotype was recorded at least ten times. V gene TRBV5-1 combines with J gene TRBJ2-4; TRBD1 is a possible D gene (6 bases). V dropped 4 bases and J dropped 1 base, with 12 bases sitting between them. The CDR3 is 15 residues long. Germline V lookup: CDR1 SGHRS, CDR2 YFSETQ. The CDR3 loop is CASSDPGVAKNIQYF. The CDR3 bases are TGCGCCAGCAGCGATCCAGGGGTTGCCAAAAACATTCAGTACTTC.

This chain uses TRBV2 with TRBJ2-7; weak D call: TRBD2 (5 bases). The germline V gene has CDR1 SNHLY and CDR2 FYNNEI. This CDR3 spans 14 amino acids. Trimming stripped 8 bases from V and 0 bases from J, with 14 bases between. The CDR3 loop reads CASGGLPSSYEQYF. CDR3 coding DNA: TGTGCCAGCGGCGGACTTCCGAGCTCCTACGAGCAGTACTTC.

This clonotype has more than one count but fewer than ten. The rearrangement joins TRBV4-1 to TRBJ2-1; tentatively, D is TRBD1 or TRBD2 (5 bases each). The CDR3 loop spans 16 amino acids. Germline-derived CDR1 and CDR2 are MGHRA and YSYEKL. Trimming took 1 base from V and 3 from J, leaving 13 bases between them. CDR3 DNA: TGCGCCAGCAGCCAAGGTAGAGGGGCAAGCTACAATGAGCAGTTCTTC. Its protein is CASSQGRGASYNEQFF.

The chain combines TRBV28 with TRBJ2-3; 8 positions match TRBD2. The CDR3 runs 14 residues. Germline lookup yields CDR1 MDHEN and CDR2 SYDVKM. V was clipped by 5 bases and J by 3 bases; unmatched bases: 4. The DNA of the CDR3 is TGTGCCAGCAGTCTCCGACTAGCGACAGATACGCAGTATTTT. It encodes CASSLRLATDTQYF.

This clonotype turned up a few times. This chain connects TRBV28 to TRBJ2-5; 12 positions agree with TRBD2. Trimming cost V 2 bases and J 1 base; bases outside gene matches: 8. The CDR3 loop spans 18 amino acids. Germline V gives CDR1 MDHEN, CDR2 SYDVKM. CDR3 DNA sequence: TGTGCCAGCAGTTTAGGGGCCTGGACTAGCGGGGTCCAAGAGACCCAGTACTTC. Encoded protein: CASSLGAWTSGVQETQYF.

This clonotype was recorded at least ten times. The chain has TRBV7-2 and TRBJ2-7, with TRBD1 matching over 7 bases. Germline assignment: CDR1 SGHTA and CDR2 FQGNSA. The CDR3 runs 14 residues. V lost 2 bases to trimming and J lost 3 bases; unmatched junction nucleotides: 4. The CDR3 protein is CASSLRPGGYEQYF. For the CDR3, the DNA is TGTGCCAGCAGCTTAAGGCCAGGGGGCTACGAGCAGTACTTC. Variable domain in full (rest from reference TRBV7-2 and TRBJ2-7): GAGVSQSPSNKVTEKGKDVELRCDPISGHTALYWYRQSLGQGLEFLIYFQGNSAPDKSGLPSDRFSAERTGGSVSTLTIQRTQQEDSAVYLCASSLRPGGYEQYFGPGTRLTVT.

This clonotype was seen at least ten times. The chain employs TRBV29-1 and TRBJ2-7; 10 bases map to TRBD1. V was pared by 4 bases and J by 5 bases, with 8 bases of the junction left unmatched. The CDR3 is made up of 14 amino acids. CDR1 is SQVTM, CDR2 ANQGSEA, per germline. CDR3: CSVGAPGTGDEQYF. CDR3 DNA sequence: TGCAGCGTTGGGGCCCCCGGGACAGGGGACGAGCAGTACTTC.

This clonotype appeared a few times. V gene TRBV6-1 combines with J gene TRBJ2-3; TRBD2 aligns across 8 bases. Germline CDR1 reads MNHNS; CDR2 reads SASEGT. V was clipped by 5 bases and J by 3 bases; unmatched bases: 7. CDR3 length: 15 residues. The CDR3 protein is CASSPSGSVTDTQYF. The CDR3 nucleotides read TGTGCCAGCAGTCCCAGCGGGAGCGTAACAGATACGCAGTATTTT.

This clonotype appeared a few times. The V gene is TRBV4-3, the J gene TRBJ2-3; 9 bases line up with TRBD1. Germline trimming cut 4 bases from V and 6 bases from J; bases unmatched to any gene: 5. This CDR3 spans 14 amino acids. Looked up from germline, CDR1 is LGHNA and CDR2 is YSLEER. The CDR3 is CASSRDRAPDTQYF. In DNA form, the CDR3 reads TGCGCCAGCAGCCGGGACAGGGCACCGGATACGCAGTATTTT.

The V gene is TRBV19, the J gene TRBJ1-2; D unresolved. V lost 4 bases, J lost 4 bases, and 16 bases lay in between. Germline V gives CDR1 LNHDA, CDR2 SQIVND (reference sequence). This CDR3 is built from 15 residues. The DNA for the CDR3 is TGTGCCAGTAGTACGGTGTCGGGGATGGGCTATGGCTACACCTTC. Its protein product is CASSTVSGMGYGYTF. The full variable domain, rest sourced from reference TRBV19 and TRBJ1-2, is DGGITQSPKYLFRKEGQNVTLSCEQNLNHDAMYWYRQDPGQGLRLIYYSQIVNDFQKGDIAEGYSVSREKKESFPLTVTSAQKNPTAFYLCASSTVSGMGYGYTFGSGTRLTVV.

In this sample, this clonotype turned up many times. J is TRBJ2-7 and V is TRBV24-1; TRBD1 matches at 7 bases. CDR1 and CDR2 (germline): KGHDR, SFDVKD. The CDR3 runs 15 residues. V gave up 2 bases and J gave up 0 bases; unmatched junction bases: 3. CDR3 residues: CATSDSRDSSYEQYF. DNA of the CDR3: TGTGCCACCAGTGATTCTCGGGACAGCTCCTACGAGCAGTACTTC.

This chain uses TRBV11-2 with TRBJ2-7; 8 bases line up with TRBD2. The CDR3 loop spans 15 amino acids. The V and J ends lost 0 bases and 3 bases, in that order; junction bases with no gene match: 4. The germline gives CDR1 SGHAT, CDR2 FQNNGV. CDR3 amino acids: CASSLELAGYYEQYF. The DNA for the CDR3 is TGTGCCAGCAGCTTAGAGCTAGCGGGCTACTACGAGCAGTACTTC.

This clonotype showed up many times. The CDR3 DNA follows: TGCAGTGCTTTCCCGACTAGCGGGAGTCCCTACGAGCAGTACTTC. Its translation is CSAFPTSGSPYEQYF. The chain recombines TRBV20-1 with TRBJ2-7, with TRBD2 matching 12 bases. Germline-derived CDR1 and CDR2 are DFQATT and SNEGSKA (reference sequence). V dropped 5 bases and J dropped 2; count of bases not matched to a gene: 7. The CDR3 length is 15 residues.